The present T cell receptor (beta chain) was sequenced within a study of CD4 T cell repertoires in COVID-19. Study-level background: Other coronavirus spike proteins restimulated relabeled CFSE-low cells expanded with IL-2 for roughly eleven days.

Trimming took 3 bases from V and 0 from J, leaving 5 bases between them. Germline CDR1 is KGHSH and CDR2 is LQKENI. This CDR3 has 14 amino acids. Generated by immunoSEQ multiplex PCR, the TCRdb table keeps only in-frame clones and is missing some. The sample carries about 75,000 clones, roughly four fifths recorded once. This sample comprised CD4+ T cells from peripheral blood, obtained after recovery from COVID-19. This sequence was found in a human donor who had COVID-19. This chain connects TRBV18 to TRBJ1-4, with D unresolved. For the CDR3, the DNA is TGTGCCAGCTCACCCACGGCAACTAATGAAAAACTGTTTTTT. Encoded protein: CASSPTATNEKLFF.